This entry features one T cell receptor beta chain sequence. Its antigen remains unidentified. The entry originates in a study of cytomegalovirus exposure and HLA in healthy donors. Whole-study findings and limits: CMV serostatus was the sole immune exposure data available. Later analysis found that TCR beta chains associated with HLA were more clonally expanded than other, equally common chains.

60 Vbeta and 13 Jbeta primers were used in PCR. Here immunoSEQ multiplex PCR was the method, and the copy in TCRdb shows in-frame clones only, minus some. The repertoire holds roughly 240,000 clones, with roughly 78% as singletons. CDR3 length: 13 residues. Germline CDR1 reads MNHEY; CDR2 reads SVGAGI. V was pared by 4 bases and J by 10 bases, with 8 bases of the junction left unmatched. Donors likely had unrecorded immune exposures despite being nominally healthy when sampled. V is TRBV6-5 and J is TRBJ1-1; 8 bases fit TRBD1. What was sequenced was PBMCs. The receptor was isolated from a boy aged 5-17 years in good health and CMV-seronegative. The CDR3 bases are TGTGCCAGCAGTTCAGGACAGGGCTGTGTAGCTTTCTTT. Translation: CASSSGQGCVAFF.